The sequence of this TCR beta chain was determined in a study of tumor-infiltrating lymphocytes in primary liver carcinoma. The length of the CDR3 is 14 residues. Trimming shortened V by 11 bases and J by 4 bases, and 19 bases separated the two germline ends. Germline V gives CDR1 SGHAT, CDR2 FQNNGV. From unsorted bulk tissue weighing roughly 17-31 mg, DNA and RNA were co-extracted. Five separate regions per tumor were sampled. From approximately 450 ng total RNA, TCR beta cDNA was generated with a primer in the constant region. Nested multiplex PCR, run for three rounds with slightly modified ARM-PCR, yielded TCR beta libraries. The first two PCR rounds used TRBV1-TRBV30 primers with a Cbeta primer, roughly 10 cycles each. TCRdb passed the multiplex PCR reads through MiXCR, listing each CDR3 protein once. Altogether more than 75,000 distinct CDR3 sequences are present, 55% to 85% being singletons, with the ten largest covering approximately 20%.

Sequenced material: liver tumor tissue from sampling region 1. Specified subset: tumor region T1, superior pole. The V and J genes are TRBV11-2 and TRBJ2-3; weak D call: TRBD2 (6 bases). This TCR was sampled from a man aged 35-49 years with primary liver carcinoma and hepatitis B virus infection. CDR3 sequence: CAGGAREPPDTQYF. The CDR3 nucleotides are TGTGCCGGAGGCGCACGGGAGCCCCCAGATACGCAGTATTTT.